Included here is one T cell receptor beta chain sequence, with context. Its cognate antigen is unknown. This CDR3 spans 13 amino acids. V lost 5 bases, J lost 1 base, and 12 bases lay in between. Germline CDR1 reads DFQATT; CDR2 reads SNEGSKA (reference sequence). Notes on the study in general: Greatest tumor Treg TCR overlap was with tumor naive CD4+ cells.

CD4+CD45RO+CD25- cells were isolated as memory CD4+ T cells. After constant-region reverse-primer amplification, full-length variable regions underwent semi-nested PCR with Nested Universal Primer A. TCRdb itself ran the 5' RACE reads through MiXCR, one entry per CDR3 protein. The sample has tens of thousands of distinct CDR3 sequences, roughly 25% seen once. The origin of this receptor is a female donor with breast cancer. The sample was memory CD4+ T cells sorted from blood. Indicated subset: memory CD4+ T cells, CD4+CD45RO+CD25-. V is TRBV20-1 and J is TRBJ2-7; D is perhaps TRBD1 or TRBD2 (5 bases each). CDR3 in amino acids: CSAPGRESYEQYF. The CDR3 coding sequence is TGCAGTGCTCCGGGACGCGAATCCTACGAGCAGTACTTC.